This is a list of T cell receptor beta chains from one sample in a study of cytomegalovirus exposure and HLA in healthy donors. TCRdb keeps only in-frame clones here, not all; method: immunoSEQ multiplex PCR. The sample lists 150,000 or so clones; 70% to 85% were seen once. Sequencing was carried out using PBMCs. The origin of the receptors is a man aged 30-40 years in good health and CMV-seronegative. The CDR3 runs from the conserved cysteine through the conserved F or W. Fields, in order: CDR3 DNA, CDR3 protein, J gene, V gene, D gene, clone size. A D gene is named only where the DNA matches it firmly. Clone size, where shown, is once, few, many, or a class for clones that have expanded.

CDR3 DNA: TGCGCCAGCAGCTTGCAGGGGGCGGGCACTGAAGCTTTCTTT
CDR3 protein: CASSLQGAGTEAFF
J gene: TRBJ1-1
V gene: TRBV5-1
D gene: TRBD1
clone size: -

CDR3 DNA: TGCGCCAGCAGCTTGGAGCCCAACACCGGGGAGCTGTTTTTT
CDR3 protein: CASSLEPNTGELFF
J gene: TRBJ2-2
V gene: TRBV5-1
D gene: -
clone size: -

CDR3 DNA: TGTGCCAGTACCCAGCGGGACAACATTTTCAATCAGCCCCAGCATTTT
CDR3 protein: CASTQRDNIFNQPQHF
J gene: TRBJ1-5
V gene: TRBV19
D gene: -
clone size: -

CDR3 DNA: TGTGCCAGCAGCTTACCGAACACCTACGAGCAGTACTTC
CDR3 protein: CASSLPNTYEQYF
J gene: TRBJ2-7
V gene: TRBV7-9
D gene: -
clone size: -

CDR3 DNA: TGCGCCAGCAGCCTCGGGGGAGGGGACAATCAGCCCCAGCATTTT
CDR3 protein: CASSLGGGDNQPQHF
J gene: TRBJ1-5
V gene: TRBV5-1
D gene: -
clone size: -

CDR3 DNA: TGTGCCAGTAGTATACAGGAGACAGGGCATCAGCCCCAGAATTTT
CDR3 protein: CASSIQETGHQPQNF
J gene: TRBJ1-5
V gene: TRBV19
D gene: TRBD1
clone size: -

CDR3 DNA: TGTGCCAGTAGCCATATCGGGGCTGAAGCTTTCTTT
CDR3 protein: CASSHIGAEAFF
J gene: TRBJ1-1
V gene: TRBV19
D gene: -
clone size: few

CDR3 DNA: TGCGCCAGCAGCGACGGCCAGGCTGGGGCCAACGTCCTGACTTTC
CDR3 protein: CASSDGQAGANVLTF
J gene: TRBJ2-6
V gene: TRBV5-1
D gene: -
clone size: -

CDR3 DNA: TGTGCCAGCGAGGATGATAGCTCCTATAATTCACCCCTCCACTTT
CDR3 protein: CASEDDSSYNSPLHF
J gene: TRBJ1-6
V gene: TRBV2
D gene: -
clone size: few

CDR3 DNA: TGTGCCAGCAGTTCTCCCCAGGACAGTTACGAGCAGTACTTC
CDR3 protein: CASSSPQDSYEQYF
J gene: TRBJ2-7
V gene: TRBV28
D gene: -
clone size: few

CDR3 DNA: TGTGCCAGCAGTTTTACGGGACAGGGGTCGTTCTTC
CDR3 protein: CASSFTGQGSFF
J gene: TRBJ2-1
V gene: TRBV28
D gene: TRBD1
clone size: once

CDR3 DNA: TGTGCCTGGAGTGTAGACAACACAGATACGCAGTATTTT
CDR3 protein: CAWSVDNTDTQYF
J gene: TRBJ2-3
V gene: TRBV30
D gene: -
clone size: once

CDR3 DNA: TGTGCCAGCAGTGAAGCGCGGAGCAGGGCGGTTGATGGCTACACCTTC
CDR3 protein: CASSEARSRAVDGYTF
J gene: TRBJ1-2
V gene: TRBV6-1
D gene: -
clone size: -

CDR3 DNA: TGTGCCAGCAGCCCCTCGGGCGGGGGGGCCGACGAGCAGTACTTC
CDR3 protein: CASSPSGGGADEQYF
J gene: TRBJ2-7
V gene: TRBV7-6
D gene: TRBD2
clone size: -

CDR3 DNA: TGCAGCGTTCACCCCCAGGGGGTTAACACTGAAGCTTTCTTT
CDR3 protein: CSVHPQGVNTEAFF
J gene: TRBJ1-1
V gene: TRBV29-1
D gene: TRBD1
clone size: -

CDR3 DNA: TGCGCCAGCAGCTTAGAGGGGGCTAAAGGAAACACCATATATTTT
CDR3 protein: CASSLEGAKGNTIYF
J gene: TRBJ1-3
V gene: TRBV5-1
D gene: TRBD1
clone size: -

CDR3 DNA: TGTGCCAGCAGCTTTCATTCGCCGGGGTTCCAGCAGTACTTC
CDR3 protein: CASSFHSPGFQQYF
J gene: TRBJ2-5
V gene: TRBV11-2
D gene: -
clone size: -

CDR3 DNA: TGTGCCAGCAGCCCCCAGTCCGGGGGTGACTATGGCTACACCTTC
CDR3 protein: CASSPQSGGDYGYTF
J gene: TRBJ1-2
V gene: TRBV7-9
D gene: -
clone size: -

CDR3 DNA: TGTGCCAGTAATGGGCTCCGGGACAGGGGGACCGGGGAGCTGTTTTTT
CDR3 protein: CASNGLRDRGTGELFF
J gene: TRBJ2-2
V gene: TRBV19
D gene: TRBD1
clone size: -

CDR3 DNA: TGTGCCAGCAGTGCGCTAGCGGGGGGGTATGGTGAGCAGTTCTTC
CDR3 protein: CASSALAGGYGEQFF
J gene: TRBJ2-1
V gene: TRBV6-5
D gene: TRBD2
clone size: -

CDR3 DNA: TGTGCCAGCAGCTTAGATGTCGATTCACCCCTCCACTTT
CDR3 protein: CASSLDVDSPLHF
J gene: TRBJ1-6
V gene: TRBV7-8
D gene: -
clone size: -

CDR3 DNA: TGTGCCAGCAGACAGGGGAATCGTCCCCAGCATTTT
CDR3 protein: CASRQGNRPQHF
J gene: TRBJ1-5
V gene: TRBV5-5
D gene: TRBD1
clone size: -

CDR3 DNA: TGTGCCAGCAGCTACCGACAGGGACTGACTCGAACCACAGATACGCAGTATTTT
CDR3 protein: CASSYRQGLTRTTDTQYF
J gene: TRBJ2-3
V gene: TRBV13
D gene: -
clone size: -